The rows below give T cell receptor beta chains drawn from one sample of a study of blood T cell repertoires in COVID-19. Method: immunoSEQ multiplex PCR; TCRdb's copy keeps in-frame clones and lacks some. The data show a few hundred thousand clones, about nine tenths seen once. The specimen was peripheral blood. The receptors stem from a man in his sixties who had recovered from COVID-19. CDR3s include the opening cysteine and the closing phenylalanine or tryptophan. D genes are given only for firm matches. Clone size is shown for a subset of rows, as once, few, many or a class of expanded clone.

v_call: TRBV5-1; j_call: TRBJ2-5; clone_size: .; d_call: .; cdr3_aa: CASSLLRGIKQETQYF; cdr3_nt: TGCGCCAGCAGTTTACTCAGGGGAATCAAGCAAGAGACCCAGTACTTC
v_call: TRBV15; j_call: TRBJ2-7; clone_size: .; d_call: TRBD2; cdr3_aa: CATSRGGGTSDNEQYF; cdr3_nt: TGTGCCACCAGCAGAGGGGGTGGGACTAGTGATAACGAGCAGTACTTC
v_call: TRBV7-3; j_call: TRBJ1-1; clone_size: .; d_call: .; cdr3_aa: CASSLYRDGAEAFF; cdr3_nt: TGTGCCAGCAGCTTATACAGGGATGGCGCTGAAGCTTTCTTT
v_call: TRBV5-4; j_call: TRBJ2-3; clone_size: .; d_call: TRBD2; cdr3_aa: CASSYGLAESTDTQYF; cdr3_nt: TGTGCCAGCAGCTATGGACTAGCGGAGAGCACAGATACGCAGTATTTT
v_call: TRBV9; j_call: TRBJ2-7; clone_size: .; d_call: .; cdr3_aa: CASSSSTGSEQYF; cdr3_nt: TGTGCCAGCAGCTCGAGTACGGGGTCCGAGCAGTACTTC
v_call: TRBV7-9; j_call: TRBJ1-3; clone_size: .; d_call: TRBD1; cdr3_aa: CASSGTGGSVDGNTIYF; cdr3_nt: TGTGCCAGCAGCGGGACAGGGGGCTCGGTGGATGGAAACACCATATATTTT
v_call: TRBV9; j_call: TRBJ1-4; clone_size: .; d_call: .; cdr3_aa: CASSGRDTPTNEKLFF; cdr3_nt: TGTGCCAGCAGCGGCCGGGACACGCCAACTAATGAAAAACTGTTTTTT
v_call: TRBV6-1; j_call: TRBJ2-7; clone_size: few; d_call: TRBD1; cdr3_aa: CASSEAGTGGYEQYF; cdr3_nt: TGTGCCAGCAGTGAAGCCGGGACAGGGGGCTACGAGCAGTACTTC
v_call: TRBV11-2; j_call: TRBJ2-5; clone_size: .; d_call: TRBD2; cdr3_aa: CASSGYTGTSGETQYF; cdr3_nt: TGTGCCAGCAGCGGATACACCGGGACTAGCGGAGAGACCCAGTACTTC
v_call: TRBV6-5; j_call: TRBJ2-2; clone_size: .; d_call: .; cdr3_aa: CASNRLAKTGELFF; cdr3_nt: TGTGCCAGCAACCGCCTAGCGAAGACCGGGGAGCTGTTTTTT
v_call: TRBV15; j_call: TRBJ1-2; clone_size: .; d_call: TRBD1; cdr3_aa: CATSRGDRAYGYTF; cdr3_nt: TGTGCCACCAGCAGAGGGGACAGGGCCTATGGCTACACCTTC
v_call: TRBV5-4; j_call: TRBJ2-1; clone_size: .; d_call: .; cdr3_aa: CASSLGQGTYNEQFF; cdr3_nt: TGTGCCAGCAGCTTGGGGCAGGGTACCTACAATGAGCAGTTCTTC
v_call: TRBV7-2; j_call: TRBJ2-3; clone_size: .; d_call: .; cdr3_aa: CASSFKGRVNTTQYF; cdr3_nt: TGTGCCAGCAGCTTTAAAGGCAGGGTAAACACTACGCAGTATTTT
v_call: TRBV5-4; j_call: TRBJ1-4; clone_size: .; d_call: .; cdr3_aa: CASSSPGLGEKLFF; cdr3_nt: TGTGCCAGCAGCTCCCCAGGGCTTGGGGAAAAACTGTTTTTT
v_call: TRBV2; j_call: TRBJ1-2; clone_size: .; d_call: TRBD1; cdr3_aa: CASNLEGAAGYTF; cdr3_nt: TGTGCCAGCAACCTGGAGGGGGCCGCTGGCTACACCTTC
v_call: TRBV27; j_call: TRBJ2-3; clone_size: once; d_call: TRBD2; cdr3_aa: CASSTLAGAQYF; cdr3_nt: TGTGCCAGCAGTACTCTAGCGGGGGCGCAGTATTTT